These 7 T cell receptor beta chains originate from one sample sequenced in a study of blood T cell repertoires in COVID-19. Repertoires were generated with immunoSEQ multiplex PCR, while TCRdb's copy carries only in-frame clones and drops some. Here the sample spans a few hundred thousand clones, around four fifths being singletons. The source material was PBMCs or T cells enriched from blood (not recorded which). All receptors come from a man aged 25-45 years with acute COVID-19.

This clone was recorded only once. The chain recombines TRBV27 with TRBJ1-1, with 8 bases lining up with TRBD1. Germline V CDR1 and CDR2: MNHEY, SMNVEV (reference sequence). This CDR3 region has 16 residues. V trimming: 6 bases; J trimming: 1 base; junction bases outside the gene matches: 10. As DNA, the CDR3 is TGTGCCAGCAGACCGCTGATTGGACAGGGGAACACTGAAGCTTTCTTT. Residues: CASRPLIGQGNTEAFF.

This clone has a single count. This chain's CDR3 is CAWSVLLAGGNTEAFF. The CDR3 nucleotides read TGTGCCTGGAGTGTACTATTGGCAGGAGGGAACACTGAAGCTTTCTTT. The chain links TRBV30 to TRBJ1-1; no definite D call. CDR3 length equals 16 residues. V lost 0 bases and J lost 1, with 15 bases in between. CDR1 and CDR2 from the germline V gene are GTSNPN and SVGIG (reference sequence).

The chain has TRBV9 and TRBJ2-2, with no clear D. Trimming took 0 bases from V and 3 from J, leaving 3 bases between them. Germline lookup yields CDR1 SGDLS and CDR2 YYNGEE. The CDR3 totals 13 residues. CDR3 residues: CASSVAYTGELFF. The CDR3 nucleotides read TGTGCCAGCAGCGTAGCTTACACCGGGGAGCTGTTTTTT.

The chain has TRBV7-6 and TRBJ1-4; 8 bases match TRBD1. This CDR3 is built from 17 residues. Germline CDR1 is SGHVS and CDR2 is FNYEAQ. V lost 5 bases to trimming and J lost 6 bases; unmatched junction nucleotides: 14. CDR3 loop: CASSRFYKSGGDEKLFF. CDR3 in DNA: TGTGCCAGCAGCCGGTTCTATAAATCAGGGGGCGATGAAAAACTGTTTTTT.

The chain is built from TRBV9 and TRBJ1-4; no definite D call. The CDR3 consists of 16 residues. Trimming removed 0 bases from V and 2 bases from J, with 11 bases in between. Germline V gene data show CDR1 as SGDLS and CDR2 as YYNGEE. The CDR3 protein is CASSVGGETTNEKLFF. DNA of the CDR3: TGTGCCAGCAGCGTAGGTGGGGAGACGACTAATGAAAAACTGTTTTTT.

The chain has TRBV28 and TRBJ1-6; a possible D gene is TRBD1 (6 bases). CDR3 length: 14 residues. V shed 8 bases and J shed 11 bases, with 19 bases lying between them. Germline V gene lookup returns CDR1 MDHEN and CDR2 SYDVKM. The CDR3 here is CASEGGPSDPPLHF. DNA for the CDR3: TGTGCCAGCGAGGGGGGGCCCTCGGACCCACCCCTCCACTTT.

The chain joins TRBV11-2 to TRBJ1-6, with D maybe TRBD1 (6 bases). The CDR3 is 14 amino acids. Germline V lookup: CDR1 SGHAT, CDR2 FQNNGV. V was pared by 2 bases and J by 6 bases, with 8 bases between. DNA of the CDR3: TGTGCCAGCAGCTTAACAGGGTTTAATTCACCCCTCCACTTT. Protein product: CASSLTGFNSPLHF.